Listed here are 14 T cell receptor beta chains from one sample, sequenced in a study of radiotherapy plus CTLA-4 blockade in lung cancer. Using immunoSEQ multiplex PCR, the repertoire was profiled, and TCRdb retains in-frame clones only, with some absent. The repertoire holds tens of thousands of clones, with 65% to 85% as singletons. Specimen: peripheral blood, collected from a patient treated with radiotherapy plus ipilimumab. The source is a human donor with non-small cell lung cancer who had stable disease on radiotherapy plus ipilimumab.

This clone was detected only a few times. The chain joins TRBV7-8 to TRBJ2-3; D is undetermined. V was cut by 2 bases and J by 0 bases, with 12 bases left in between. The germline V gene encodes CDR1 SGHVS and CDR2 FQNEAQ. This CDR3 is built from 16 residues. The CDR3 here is CASSLKWVSSTDTQYF. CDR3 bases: TGTGCCAGCAGCTTAAAGTGGGTATCTAGCACAGATACGCAGTATTTT.

CDR3 bases: TGTGCCAGCAGTGACGAGGGACTAGCTCCCAATGAGCAGTTCTTC. Its translation is CASSDEGLAPNEQFF. The V and J genes are TRBV6-4 and TRBJ2-1; 9 bases agree with TRBD2. Germline V gene lookup returns CDR1 MRHNA and CDR2 SNTAGT. The CDR3 extends over 15 amino acids. With 2 bases clipped from V and 6 bases from J, the junction kept 5 bases outside the gene matches.

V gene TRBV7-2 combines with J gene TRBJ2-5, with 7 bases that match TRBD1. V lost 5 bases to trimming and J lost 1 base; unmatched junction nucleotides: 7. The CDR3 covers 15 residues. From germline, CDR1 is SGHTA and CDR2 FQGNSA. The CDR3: CASSKTGTVQETQYF. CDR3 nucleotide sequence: TGTGCCAGCAGCAAGACCGGGACAGTCCAAGAGACCCAGTACTTC.

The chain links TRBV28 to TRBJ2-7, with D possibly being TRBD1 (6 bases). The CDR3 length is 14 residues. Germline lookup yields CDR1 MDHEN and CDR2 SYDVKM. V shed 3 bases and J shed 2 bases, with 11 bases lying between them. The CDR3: CASSFRGPTYEQYF. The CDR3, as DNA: TGTGCCAGCAGTTTCAGGGGACCGACCTACGAGCAGTACTTC.

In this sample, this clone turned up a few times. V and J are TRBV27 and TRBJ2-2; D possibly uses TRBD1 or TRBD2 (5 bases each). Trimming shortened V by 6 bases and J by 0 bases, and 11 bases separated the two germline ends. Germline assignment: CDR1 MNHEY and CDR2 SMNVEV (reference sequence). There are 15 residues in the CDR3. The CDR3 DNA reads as TGTGCCAGCAGCCGAGGGACCGCGAACACCGGGGAGCTGTTTTTT. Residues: CASSRGTANTGELFF.

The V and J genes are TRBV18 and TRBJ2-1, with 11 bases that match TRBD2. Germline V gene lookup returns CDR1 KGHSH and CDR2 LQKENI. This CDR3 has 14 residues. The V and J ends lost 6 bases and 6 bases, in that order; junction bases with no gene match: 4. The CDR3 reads CASSKGTSGNEQFF. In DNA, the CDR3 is TGTGCCAGCTCTAAGGGGACTAGCGGCAATGAGCAGTTCTTC. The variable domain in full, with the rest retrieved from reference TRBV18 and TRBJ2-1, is NAGVMQNPRHLVRRRGQEARLRCSPMKGHSHVYWYRQLPEEGLKFMVYLQKENIIDESGMPKERFSAEFPKEGPSILRIQQVVRGDSAAYFCASSKGTSGNEQFFGPGTRLTVL.

CDR3 nucleotide sequence: TGTGCCAGCAGCCCCGCGGGTAGCAATCAGCCCCAGCATTTT. This sequence encodes CASSPAGSNQPQHF. This rearrangement joins TRBV6-5 to TRBJ1-5; no reliable D call. V was shortened by 6 bases and J by 0 bases, with 9 bases between the two germline ends. CDR1 and CDR2 from the germline V gene are MNHEY and SVGAGI. This CDR3 contains 14 residues.

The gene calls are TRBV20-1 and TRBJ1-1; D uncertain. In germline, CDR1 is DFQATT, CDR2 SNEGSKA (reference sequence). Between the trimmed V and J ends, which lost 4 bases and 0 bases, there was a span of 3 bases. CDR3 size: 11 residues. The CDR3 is CSATVNTEAFF. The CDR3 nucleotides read TGCAGTGCTACAGTGAACACTGAAGCTTTCTTT.

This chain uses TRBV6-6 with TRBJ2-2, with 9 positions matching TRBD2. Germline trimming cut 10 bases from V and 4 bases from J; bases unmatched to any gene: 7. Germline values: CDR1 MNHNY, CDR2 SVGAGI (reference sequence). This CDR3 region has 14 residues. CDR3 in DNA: TGTGCCACCAAAGCGGGAGGTTCCACCGGGGAGCTGTTTTTT. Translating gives CATKAGGSTGELFF.

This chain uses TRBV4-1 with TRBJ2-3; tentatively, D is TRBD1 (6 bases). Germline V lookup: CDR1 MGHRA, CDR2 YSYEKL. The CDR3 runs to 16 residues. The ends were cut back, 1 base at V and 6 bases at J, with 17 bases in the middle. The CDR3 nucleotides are TGCGCCAGCAGCCAAGTGTCAGGGGCTAGAGGGGATACGCAGTATTTT. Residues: CASSQVSGARGDTQYF.

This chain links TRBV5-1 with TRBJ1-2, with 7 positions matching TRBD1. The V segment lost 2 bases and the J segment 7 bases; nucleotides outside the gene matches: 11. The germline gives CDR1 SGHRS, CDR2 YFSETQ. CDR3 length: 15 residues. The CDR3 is CASSFKGQSESGYTF. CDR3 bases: TGCGCCAGCAGCTTTAAGGGACAGTCTGAGAGTGGCTACACCTTC.

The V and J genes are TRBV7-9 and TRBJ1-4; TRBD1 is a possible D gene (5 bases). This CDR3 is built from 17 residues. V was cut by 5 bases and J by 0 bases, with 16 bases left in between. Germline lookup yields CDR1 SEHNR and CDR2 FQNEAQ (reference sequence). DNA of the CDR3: TGTGCCAGCAGCCGGGGGACGCCCGATGCAACTAATGAAAAACTGTTTTTT. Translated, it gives CASSRGTPDATNEKLFF.

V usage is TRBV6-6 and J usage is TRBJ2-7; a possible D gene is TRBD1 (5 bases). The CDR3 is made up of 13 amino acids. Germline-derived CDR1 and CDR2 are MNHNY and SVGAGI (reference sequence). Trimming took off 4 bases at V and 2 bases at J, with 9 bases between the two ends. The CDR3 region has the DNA TGTGCCAGCAGTTCGGGCAGGGCCTACGAGCAGTACTTC. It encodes CASSSGRAYEQYF.

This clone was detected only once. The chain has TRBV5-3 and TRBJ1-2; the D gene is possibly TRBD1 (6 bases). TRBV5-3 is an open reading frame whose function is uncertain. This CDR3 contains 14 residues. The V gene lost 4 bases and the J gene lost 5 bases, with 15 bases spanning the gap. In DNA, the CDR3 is TGTGCCAGAAGCATTTGGGGGCAAGGGTATGGCTACACCTTC. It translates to CARSIWGQGYGYTF.